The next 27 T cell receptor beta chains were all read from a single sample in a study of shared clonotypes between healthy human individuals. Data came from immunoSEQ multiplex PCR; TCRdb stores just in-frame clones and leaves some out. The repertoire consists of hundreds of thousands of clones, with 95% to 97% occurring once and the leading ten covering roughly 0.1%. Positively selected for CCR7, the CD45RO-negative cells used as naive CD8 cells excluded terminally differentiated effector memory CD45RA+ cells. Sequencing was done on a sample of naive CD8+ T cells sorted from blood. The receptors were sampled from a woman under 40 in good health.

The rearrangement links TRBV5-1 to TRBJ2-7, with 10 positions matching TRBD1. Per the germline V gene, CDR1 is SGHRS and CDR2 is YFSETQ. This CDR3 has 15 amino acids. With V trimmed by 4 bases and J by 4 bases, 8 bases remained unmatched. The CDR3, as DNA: TGCGCCAGCAGCGCACCGGGACAGGGGAGTTACGAGCAGTACTTC. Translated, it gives CASSAPGQGSYEQYF.

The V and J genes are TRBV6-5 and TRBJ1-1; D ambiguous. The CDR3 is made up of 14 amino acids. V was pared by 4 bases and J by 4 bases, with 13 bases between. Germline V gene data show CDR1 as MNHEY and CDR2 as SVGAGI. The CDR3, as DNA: TGTGCCAGCAGTTTCGTTTCCAGTAGCACTGAAGCTTTCTTT. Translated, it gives CASSFVSSSTEAFF.

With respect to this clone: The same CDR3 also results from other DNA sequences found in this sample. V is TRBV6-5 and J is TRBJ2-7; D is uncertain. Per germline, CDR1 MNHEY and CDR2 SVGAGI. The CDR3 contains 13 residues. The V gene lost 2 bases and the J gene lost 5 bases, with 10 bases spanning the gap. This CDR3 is CASSYGGRNEQYF. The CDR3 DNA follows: TGTGCCAGCAGTTACGGTGGACGGAACGAGCAGTACTTC.

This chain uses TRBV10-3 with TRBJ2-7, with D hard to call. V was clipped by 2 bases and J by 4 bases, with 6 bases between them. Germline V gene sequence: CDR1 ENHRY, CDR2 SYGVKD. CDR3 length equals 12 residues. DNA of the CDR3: TGTGCCATCAGTGAGGTGTGGTACGAGCAGTACTTC. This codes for CAISEVWYEQYF.

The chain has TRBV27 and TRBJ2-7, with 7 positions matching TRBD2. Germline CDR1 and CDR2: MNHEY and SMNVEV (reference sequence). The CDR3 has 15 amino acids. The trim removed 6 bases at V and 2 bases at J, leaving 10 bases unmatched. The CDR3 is CASSPQVGTTYEQYF. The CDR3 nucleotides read TGTGCCAGCAGCCCACAGGTGGGGACTACCTACGAGCAGTACTTC.

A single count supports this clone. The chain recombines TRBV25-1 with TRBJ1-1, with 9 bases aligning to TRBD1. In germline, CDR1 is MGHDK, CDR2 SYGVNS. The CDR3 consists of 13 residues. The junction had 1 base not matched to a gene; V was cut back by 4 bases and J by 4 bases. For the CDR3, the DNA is TGTGCCAGCAGTGTGGACAGGGGCACTGAAGCTTTCTTT. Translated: CASSVDRGTEAFF.

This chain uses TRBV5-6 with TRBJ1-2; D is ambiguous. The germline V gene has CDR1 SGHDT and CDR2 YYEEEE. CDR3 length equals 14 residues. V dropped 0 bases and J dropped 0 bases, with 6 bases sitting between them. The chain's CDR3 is CASSLVGSNYGYTF. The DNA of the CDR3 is TGTGCCAGCAGCTTGGTAGGATCTAACTATGGCTACACCTTC.

The CDR3 coding sequence is TGCGCCAGCAGCTTGGCCGGACTGGATAACTATGGCTACACCTTC. Translated, it gives CASSLAGLDNYGYTF. The chain uses TRBV5-1 and TRBJ1-2; D gene uncertain. V was shortened by 0 bases and J by 1 base, with 10 bases between the two germline ends. Germline lookup yields CDR1 SGHRS and CDR2 YFSETQ. The CDR3 length is 15 residues.

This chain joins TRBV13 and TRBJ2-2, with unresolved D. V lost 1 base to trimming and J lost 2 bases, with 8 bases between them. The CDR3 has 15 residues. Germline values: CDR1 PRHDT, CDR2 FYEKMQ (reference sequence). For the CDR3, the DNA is TGTGCCAGCAGCTTAGAAGCTACTAACACCGGGGAGCTGTTTTTT. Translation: CASSLEATNTGELFF.

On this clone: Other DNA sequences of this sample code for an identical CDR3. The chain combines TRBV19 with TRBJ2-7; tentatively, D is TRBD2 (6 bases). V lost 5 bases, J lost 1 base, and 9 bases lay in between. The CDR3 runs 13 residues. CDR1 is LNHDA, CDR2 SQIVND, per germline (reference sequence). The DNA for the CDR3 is TGTGCCAGTAGTGTCGGACTATCCTACGAGCAGTACTTC. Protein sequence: CASSVGLSYEQYF.

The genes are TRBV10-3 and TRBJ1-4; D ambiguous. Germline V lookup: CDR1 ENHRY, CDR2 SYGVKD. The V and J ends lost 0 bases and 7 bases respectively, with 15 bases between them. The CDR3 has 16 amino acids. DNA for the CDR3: TGTGCCATCAGTGAGTCGGGCGGGGTGAATACTGAAAAACTGTTTTTT. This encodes CAISESGGVNTEKLFF.

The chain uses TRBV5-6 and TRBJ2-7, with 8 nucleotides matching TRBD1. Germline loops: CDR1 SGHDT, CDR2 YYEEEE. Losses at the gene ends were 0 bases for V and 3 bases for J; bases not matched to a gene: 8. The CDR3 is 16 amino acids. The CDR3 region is CASSLGDRGPLYEQYF. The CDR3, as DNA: TGTGCCAGCAGCTTGGGAGACAGGGGCCCTCTCTACGAGCAGTACTTC.

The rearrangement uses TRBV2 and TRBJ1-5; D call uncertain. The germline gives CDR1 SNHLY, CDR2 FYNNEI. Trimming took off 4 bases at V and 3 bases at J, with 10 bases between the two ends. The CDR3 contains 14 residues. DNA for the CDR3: TGTGCCAGCAGTGGAGGGTACGACAATCAGCCCCAGCATTTT. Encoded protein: CASSGGYDNQPQHF. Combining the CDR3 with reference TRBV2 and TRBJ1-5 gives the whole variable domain EPEVTQTPSHQVTQMGQEVILRCVPISNHLYFYWYRQILGQKVEFLVSFYNNEISEKSEIFDDQFSVERPDGSNFTLKIRSTKLEDSAMYFCASSGGYDNQPQHFGDGTRLSIL.

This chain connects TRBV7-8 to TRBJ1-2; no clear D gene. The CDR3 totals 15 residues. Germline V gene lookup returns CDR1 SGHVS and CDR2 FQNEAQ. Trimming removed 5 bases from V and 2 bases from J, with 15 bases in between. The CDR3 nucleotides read TGTGCCAGCAGCCACACGAGGACCCTAAACTATGGCTACACCTTC. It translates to CASSHTRTLNYGYTF.

This CDR3 is CASSLTRGRSEQFF. In nucleotides, the CDR3 is TGTGCCAGCAGTTTAACCAGGGGGAGAAGTGAGCAGTTCTTC. The V and J genes are TRBV28 and TRBJ2-1; TRBD1 matches 7 bases. This CDR3 has 14 amino acids. From germline, CDR1 is MDHEN and CDR2 SYDVKM. V was clipped by 2 bases and J by 9 bases; unmatched bases: 7. Looking up the rest from reference TRBV28 and TRBJ2-1 gives the full variable domain: DVKVTQSSRYLVKRTGEKVFLECVQDMDHENMFWYRQDPGLGLRLIYFSYDVKMKEKGDIPEGYSVSREKKERFSLILESASTNQTSMYLCASSLTRGRSEQFFGPGTRLTVL.

CDR3 DNA: TGTGCCAGCAGCGCCCACGGTAATGAAAAACTGTTTTTT. Protein sequence: CASSAHGNEKLFF. V usage is TRBV7-6 and J usage is TRBJ1-4, with D unclear. Trimming stripped 5 bases from V and 4 bases from J, with 8 bases between. CDR3 length: 13 residues. Germline-derived CDR1 and CDR2 are SGHVS and FNYEAQ.

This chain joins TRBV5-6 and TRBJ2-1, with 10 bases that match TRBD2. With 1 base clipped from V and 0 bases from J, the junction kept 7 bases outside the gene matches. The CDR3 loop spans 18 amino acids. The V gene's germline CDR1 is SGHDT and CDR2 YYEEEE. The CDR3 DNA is TGTGCCAGCAGCTTGAAAGCGGGAGGGCTAAGCTCCTACAATGAGCAGTTCTTC. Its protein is CASSLKAGGLSSYNEQFF.

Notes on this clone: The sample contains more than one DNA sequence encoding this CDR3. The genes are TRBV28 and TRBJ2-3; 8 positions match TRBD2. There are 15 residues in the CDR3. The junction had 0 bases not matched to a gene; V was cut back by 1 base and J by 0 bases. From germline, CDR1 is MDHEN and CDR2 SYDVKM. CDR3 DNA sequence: TGTGCCAGCAGTTTATTAGCGGGAAGCACAGATACGCAGTATTTT. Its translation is CASSLLAGSTDTQYF.

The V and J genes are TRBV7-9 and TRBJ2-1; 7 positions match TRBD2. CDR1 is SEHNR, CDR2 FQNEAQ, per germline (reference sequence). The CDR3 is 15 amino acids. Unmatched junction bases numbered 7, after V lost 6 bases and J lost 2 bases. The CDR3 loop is CASSDLGTTYNEQFF. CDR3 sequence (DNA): TGTGCCAGCAGTGACCTCGGGACTACCTACAATGAGCAGTTCTTC.

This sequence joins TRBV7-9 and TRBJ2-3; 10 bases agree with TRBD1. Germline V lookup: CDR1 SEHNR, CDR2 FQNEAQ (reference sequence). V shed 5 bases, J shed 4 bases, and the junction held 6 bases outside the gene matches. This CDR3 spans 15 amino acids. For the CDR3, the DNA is TGTGCCAGCAGCCGGACAGGGGGTAGGGCAGATACGCAGTATTTT. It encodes CASSRTGGRADTQYF.

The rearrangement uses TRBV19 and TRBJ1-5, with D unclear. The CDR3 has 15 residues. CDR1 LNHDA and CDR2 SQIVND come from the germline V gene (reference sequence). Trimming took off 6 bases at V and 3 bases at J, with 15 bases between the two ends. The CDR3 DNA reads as TGTGCCAGTAGCCCTTCCGAGGACCCCAATCAGCCCCAGCATTTT. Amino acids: CASSPSEDPNQPQHF.

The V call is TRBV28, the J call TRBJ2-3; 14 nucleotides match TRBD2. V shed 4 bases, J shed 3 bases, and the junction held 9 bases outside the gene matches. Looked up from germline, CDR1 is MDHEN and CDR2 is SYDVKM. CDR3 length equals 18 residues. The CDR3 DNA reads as TGTGCCAGCAGTTCTCATGGGACTAGCGGGAGTAGAACAGATACGCAGTATTTT. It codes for CASSSHGTSGSRTDTQYF.

The DNA for the CDR3 is TGTGCCAGCAGTTTGATGTTTGGGGCGACCAATCAGCCCCAGCATTTT. Protein sequence: CASSLMFGATNQPQHF. V usage is TRBV28 and J usage is TRBJ1-5; a weak D match, TRBD1 (5 bases). This CDR3 contains 16 residues. The V and J ends lost 3 bases and 3 bases respectively, with 15 bases between them. Germline assignment: CDR1 MDHEN and CDR2 SYDVKM.

This chain's CDR3 is CASSSRDATPYEQYF. The CDR3 DNA reads as TGTGCCAGCAGCTCACGGGACGCTACACCCTACGAGCAGTACTTC. The chain joins TRBV28 to TRBJ2-7; D tentatively fits TRBD1 or TRBD2 (5 bases each). CDR1 and CDR2 from the germline V gene are MDHEN and SYDVKM. Trimming left V 6 bases short and J 2 bases short, with 17 bases between. CDR3 length equals 15 residues.

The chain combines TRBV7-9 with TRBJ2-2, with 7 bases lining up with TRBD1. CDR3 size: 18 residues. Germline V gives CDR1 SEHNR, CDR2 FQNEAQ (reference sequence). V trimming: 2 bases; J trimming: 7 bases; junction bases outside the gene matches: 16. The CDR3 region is CASSLPDPDRVGSGELFF. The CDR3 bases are TGTGCCAGCAGCTTACCTGACCCTGACAGGGTAGGTAGCGGGGAGCTGTTTTTT.

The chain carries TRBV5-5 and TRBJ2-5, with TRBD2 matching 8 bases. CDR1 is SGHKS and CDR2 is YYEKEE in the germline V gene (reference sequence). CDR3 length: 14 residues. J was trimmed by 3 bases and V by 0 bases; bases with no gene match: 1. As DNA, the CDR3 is TGTGCCAGCAGCTTGGAACTAGCGGAAGAGACCCAGTACTTC. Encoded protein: CASSLELAEETQYF.

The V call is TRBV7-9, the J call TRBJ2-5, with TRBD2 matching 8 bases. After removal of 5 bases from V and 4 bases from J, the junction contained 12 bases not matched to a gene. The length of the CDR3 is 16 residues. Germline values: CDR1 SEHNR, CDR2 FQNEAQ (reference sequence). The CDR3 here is CASSGLAAPRGETQYF. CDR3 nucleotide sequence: TGTGCCAGCAGCGGACTAGCCGCCCCGAGGGGAGAGACCCAGTACTTC.